This TCR beta chain was sequenced for a study of regulatory T cells in long-lasting Graves disease. The sample's time point: persistent/refractory GD, antithyroid drugs over 5 years with positive TRAb. PBMC RNA served as the TCR library source. Per American Thyroid Association guidelines, Graves' disease was diagnosed. The CDR3 covers 12 residues. CDR1 and CDR2 from the germline V gene are MDHEN and SYDVKM. Deletions cut 5 bases from V and 6 bases from J, with 10 bases between. A note on this clonotype: This likely reflects a read error, since a far larger clone is one base away.

According to the study, TCR beta libraries were built with iRepertoire HTBI primers and CDR3-region Arm-PCR. Each CDR3 protein gets one entry after TCRdb re-called the multiplex PCR reads with MiXCR. The data show about 290,000 distinct CDR3 sequences, around 23% seen once. The rearrangement joins TRBV28 to TRBJ1-2, with D possibly matching TRBD1 (5 bases). The input for sequencing was peripheral blood mononuclear cells (PBMCs), taken when the disease was refractory, from a patient treated with antithyroid drugs. The receptor was derived from a female donor with Graves disease. DNA for the CDR3: TGTGCCAGCAGTGACAGCGACCATGGCTACACCTTC. Protein sequence: CASSDSDHGYTF.